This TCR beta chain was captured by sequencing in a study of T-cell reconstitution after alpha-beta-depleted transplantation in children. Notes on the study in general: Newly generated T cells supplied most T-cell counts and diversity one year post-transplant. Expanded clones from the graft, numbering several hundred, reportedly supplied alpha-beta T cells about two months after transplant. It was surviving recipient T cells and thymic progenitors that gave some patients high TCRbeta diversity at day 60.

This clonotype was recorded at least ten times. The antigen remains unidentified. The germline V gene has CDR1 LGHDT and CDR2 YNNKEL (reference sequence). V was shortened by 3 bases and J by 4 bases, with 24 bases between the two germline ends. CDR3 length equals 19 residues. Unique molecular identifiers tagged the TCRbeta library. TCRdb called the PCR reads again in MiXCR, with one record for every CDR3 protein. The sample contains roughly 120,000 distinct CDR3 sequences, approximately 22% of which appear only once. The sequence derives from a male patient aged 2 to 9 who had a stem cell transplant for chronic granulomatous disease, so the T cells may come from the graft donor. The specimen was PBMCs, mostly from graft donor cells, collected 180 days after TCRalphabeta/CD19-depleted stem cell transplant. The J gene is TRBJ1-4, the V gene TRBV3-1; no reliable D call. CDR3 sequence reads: CASSHLGLRFGESNEKLFF. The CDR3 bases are TGTGCCAGCAGCCACCTAGGGCTAAGGTTCGGGGAGAGTAATGAAAAACTGTTTTTT. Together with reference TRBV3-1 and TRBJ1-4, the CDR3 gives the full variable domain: DTAVSQTPKYLVTQMGNDKSIKCEQNLGHDTMYWYKQDSKKFLKIMFSYNNKELIINETVPNRFSPKSPDKAHLNLHINSLELGDSAVYFCASSHLGLRFGESNEKLFFGSGTQLSVL.